This T cell receptor (beta chain) was sequenced in a study of control samples from healthy donors and cancer patients. This clone was seen only a few times. Sequencing used immunoSEQ multiplex PCR; TCRdb keeps in-frame clones, though not all of them. The sample yields about 160,000 clones, roughly 95% seen once. Germline lookup yields CDR1 SGHAT and CDR2 FQNNGV. The CDR3 length is 14 residues. V lost 3 bases and J 7 bases, leaving 12 bases between the germline ends. The V and J genes are TRBV11-2 and TRBJ1-4; D is possibly TRBD1 (6 bases). This TCR was recovered from a woman in her twenties or thirties in good health. Material: blood. The CDR3 nucleotides read TGTGCCAGCAGCTTGGGGGGCCATAGTGAAAAACTGTTTTTT. As protein: CASSLGGHSEKLFF.